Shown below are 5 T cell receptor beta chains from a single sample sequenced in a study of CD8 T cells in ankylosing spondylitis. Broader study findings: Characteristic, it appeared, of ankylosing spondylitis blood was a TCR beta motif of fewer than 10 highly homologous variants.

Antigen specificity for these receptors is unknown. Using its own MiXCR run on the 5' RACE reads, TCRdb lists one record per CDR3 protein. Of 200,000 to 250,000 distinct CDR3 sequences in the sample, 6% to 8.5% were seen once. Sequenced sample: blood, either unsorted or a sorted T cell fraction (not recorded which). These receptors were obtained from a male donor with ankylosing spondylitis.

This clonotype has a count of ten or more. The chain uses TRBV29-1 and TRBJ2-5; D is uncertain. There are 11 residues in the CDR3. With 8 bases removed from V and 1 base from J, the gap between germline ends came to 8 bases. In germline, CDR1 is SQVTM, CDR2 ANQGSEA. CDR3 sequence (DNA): TGCAGCACATCCCGCCAAGAGACCCAGTACTTC. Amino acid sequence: CSTSRQETQYF.

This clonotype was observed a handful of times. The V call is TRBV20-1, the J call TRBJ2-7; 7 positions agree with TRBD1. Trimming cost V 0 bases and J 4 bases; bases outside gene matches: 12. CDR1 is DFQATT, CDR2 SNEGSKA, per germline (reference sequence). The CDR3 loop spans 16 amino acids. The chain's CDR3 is CSARDSSLRGSYEQYF. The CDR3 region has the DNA TGCAGTGCTAGAGATAGCTCTCTCAGGGGGAGTTACGAGCAGTACTTC.

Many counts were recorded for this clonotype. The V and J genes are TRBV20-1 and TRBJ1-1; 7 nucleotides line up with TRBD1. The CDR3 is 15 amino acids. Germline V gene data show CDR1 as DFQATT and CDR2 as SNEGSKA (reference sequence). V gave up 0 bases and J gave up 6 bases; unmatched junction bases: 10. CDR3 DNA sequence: TGCAGTGCTAGAGAACAGGGGACTGGGATGTCTGAAGCTTTCTTT. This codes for CSAREQGTGMSEAFF.

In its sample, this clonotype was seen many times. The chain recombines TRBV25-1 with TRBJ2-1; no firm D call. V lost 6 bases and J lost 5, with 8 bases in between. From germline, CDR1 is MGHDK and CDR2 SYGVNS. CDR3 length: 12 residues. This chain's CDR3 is CASRVWDNEQFF. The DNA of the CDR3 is TGTGCCAGCAGGGTATGGGACAATGAGCAGTTCTTC.

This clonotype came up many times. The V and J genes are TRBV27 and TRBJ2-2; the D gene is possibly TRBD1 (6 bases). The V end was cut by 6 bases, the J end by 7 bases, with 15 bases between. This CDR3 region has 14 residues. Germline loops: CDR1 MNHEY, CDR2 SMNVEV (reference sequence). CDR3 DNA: TGTGCCAGCAGACTTACTGGGGGCGGCGGGGAGCTGTTTTTT. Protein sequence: CASRLTGGGGELFF.